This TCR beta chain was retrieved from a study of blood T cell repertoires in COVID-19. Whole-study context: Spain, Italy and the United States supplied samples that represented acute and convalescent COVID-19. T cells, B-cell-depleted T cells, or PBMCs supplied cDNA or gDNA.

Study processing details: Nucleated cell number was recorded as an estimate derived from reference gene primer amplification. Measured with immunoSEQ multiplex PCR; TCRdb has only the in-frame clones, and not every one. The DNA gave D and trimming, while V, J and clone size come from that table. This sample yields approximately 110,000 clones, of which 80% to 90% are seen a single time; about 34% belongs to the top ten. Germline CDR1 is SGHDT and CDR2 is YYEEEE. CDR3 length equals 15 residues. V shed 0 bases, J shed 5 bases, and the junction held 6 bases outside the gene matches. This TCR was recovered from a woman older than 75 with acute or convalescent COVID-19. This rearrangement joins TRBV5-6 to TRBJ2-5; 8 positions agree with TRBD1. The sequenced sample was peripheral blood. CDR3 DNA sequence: TGTGCCAGCAGCTTGGCCGTGACAGGGGATGAGACCCAGTACTTC. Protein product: CASSLAVTGDETQYF.